This T cell receptor beta chain was captured in a study of beta chain features in type 1 diabetes. The germline V gene has CDR1 SNHLY and CDR2 FYNNEI. The CDR3 sequence is 12 residues long. Study-wide findings and caveats: Within each of all four CD4+ subsets, Type 1 diabetes patients had TCRB CDR3s that were moderately but significantly shorter.

As for this clone: Its target is not known. Its ends do not fully match the called genes, so a read error is possible.

What was sequenced were expressed TCRB transcripts, since all of the isolated RNA had been reverse transcribed. The table came from immunoSEQ multiplex PCR; TCRdb's copy has only in-frame clones and leaves some out. The sample lists about 150,000 clones; around a tenth were seen once. Sequencing was carried out using central memory CD4+ T cells from blood. This TCR was sampled from a man younger than 40 with type 1 diabetes. V and J are TRBV2 and TRBJ2-7; 11 nucleotides agree with TRBD2. Here the CDR3 DNA reads TGTGCCAGCAGTGTCACTAGCGGGAGTAAAGACTTC. As protein: CASSVTSGSKDF.